This T cell receptor (beta chain) was identified during a study of cytomegalovirus exposure and HLA in healthy donors. Both 60 Vbeta primers and 13 Jbeta primers went into the PCR. The protocol was immunoSEQ multiplex PCR, while the TCRdb copy is restricted to in-frame clones and leaves out a portion. Found here are 200,000 to 250,000 clones, over 80% of them singletons; the top ten hold 0.71%. Germline V gene sequence: CDR1 MDHEN, CDR2 SYDVKM. This CDR3 comprises 12 residues. Trimming at V came to 5 bases and at J to 8 bases, leaving 5 bases not matched to a gene. The source material was PBMCs. This sequence originates from a boy between 2 and 10 years old in good health and CMV-seronegative. V is TRBV28 and J is TRBJ1-2; 7 bases line up with TRBD1. CDR3 sequence (DNA): TGTGCCAGCAGTCAACAGGGGTTAGGCTACACCTTC. It codes for CASSQQGLGYTF.